The rows below give T cell receptor beta chains drawn from one sample of a study of cytomegalovirus exposure and HLA in healthy donors. Data came from immunoSEQ multiplex PCR; TCRdb stores just in-frame clones and leaves some out. The profile shows 150,000 to 200,000 clones, approximately 80% of them singletons. The sequenced material came from PBMCs. The receptors here all came from a man aged 18 to 29 in good health and CMV-seronegative. CDR3s include the opening cysteine and the closing phenylalanine or tryptophan. A D gene is named only where the DNA matches it firmly. A row's size may be missing; if present it is once, few, many or a size class.

j_call: TRBJ1-1; v_call: TRBV2; clone_size: .; d_call: .; cdr3_nt: TGTGCCAGTTCACAGGGAGGGATTACTGAAGCTTTCTTT; cdr3_aa: CASSQGGITEAFF
j_call: TRBJ2-7; v_call: TRBV29-1; clone_size: .; d_call: TRBD1; cdr3_nt: TGCAGCGTCCGAGGCAGGGGGTACGAGCAGTACTTC; cdr3_aa: CSVRGRGYEQYF
j_call: TRBJ2-1; v_call: TRBV7-9; clone_size: .; d_call: .; cdr3_nt: TGTGCCAGCAGGCCGAAAAAGGGGTGGAATGAGCAATTCTTC; cdr3_aa: CASRPKKGWNEQFF
j_call: TRBJ1-1; v_call: TRBV2; clone_size: .; d_call: TRBD1; cdr3_nt: TGTGCCAGCAGTCTGACAGGGGTCCACGCGAACACTGAAGCTTTCTTT; cdr3_aa: CASSLTGVHANTEAFF
j_call: TRBJ1-5; v_call: TRBV2; clone_size: .; d_call: .; cdr3_nt: TGTGCCAGCGACCGGGACACGAATAGCAATCAGCCCCAGCATTTT; cdr3_aa: CASDRDTNSNQPQHF
j_call: TRBJ2-1; v_call: TRBV6-6; clone_size: .; d_call: TRBD2; cdr3_nt: TGTGCCAGCAGTACCTTCCTCAGCGGGAGCTACAATGAGCAGTTCTTC; cdr3_aa: CASSTFLSGSYNEQFF
j_call: TRBJ1-6; v_call: TRBV11-3; clone_size: .; d_call: .; cdr3_nt: TGTGCCAGCAGCTTAGGGGGAGGTAATTCACCCCTCCACTTT; cdr3_aa: CASSLGGGNSPLHF
j_call: TRBJ2-3; v_call: TRBV7-9; clone_size: .; d_call: .; cdr3_nt: TGTGCCAGCAGCTTCAAACAGGGTTTAGGCACAGATACGCAGTATTTT; cdr3_aa: CASSFKQGLGTDTQYF
j_call: TRBJ2-5; v_call: TRBV9; clone_size: few; d_call: TRBD2; cdr3_nt: TGTGCCAGCAGCGTAGTGGCGGGGGGCCAAGAGACCCAGTACTTC; cdr3_aa: CASSVVAGGQETQYF
j_call: TRBJ2-1; v_call: TRBV7-9; clone_size: .; d_call: TRBD2; cdr3_nt: TGTGCCAGCAGCTTAGAGGTAGCGGGGGGGCCAAGGTTCTTC; cdr3_aa: CASSLEVAGGPRFF
j_call: TRBJ2-5; v_call: TRBV7-7; clone_size: .; d_call: TRBD2; cdr3_nt: TGTGCTAGCAGCTTAGGGGGCGGGGGGGCCGGAGAGACCCAGTACTTC; cdr3_aa: CASSLGGGGAGETQYF
j_call: TRBJ1-1; v_call: TRBV28; clone_size: .; d_call: TRBD1; cdr3_nt: TGTGCCAGCAGTTTAACAGGGGAAGGAGGAAGTACTGAAGCTTTCTTT; cdr3_aa: CASSLTGEGGSTEAFF
j_call: TRBJ2-7; v_call: TRBV2; clone_size: .; d_call: TRBD2; cdr3_nt: TGTGCCAGCAGTGTATCCCGGGGGGGTGGGGATGAGCAGTACTTC; cdr3_aa: CASSVSRGGGDEQYF
j_call: TRBJ1-4; v_call: TRBV4-1; clone_size: few; d_call: .; cdr3_nt: TGCGCCAGCAGCCAAATGACAGGCAGTAATGAAAAACTGTTTTTT; cdr3_aa: CASSQMTGSNEKLFF
j_call: TRBJ2-7; v_call: TRBV28; clone_size: few; d_call: .; cdr3_nt: TGTGCCAGCAGTTTTGGGGCAGTCAGCAGGTCCGGCTCGCGGGAGCAGTACTTC; cdr3_aa: CASSFGAVSRSGSREQYF
j_call: TRBJ1-1; v_call: TRBV21-1; clone_size: .; d_call: .; cdr3_nt: TGTGCCAGCCCCGACAGGGACACTGAAGCTTTCTTT; cdr3_aa: CASPDRDTEAFF
j_call: TRBJ1-5; v_call: TRBV28; clone_size: .; d_call: .; cdr3_nt: TGTGCCAGCAGCCCCAGGGGAATGGGTCAGCCCCAGCATTTT; cdr3_aa: CASSPRGMGQPQHF
j_call: TRBJ2-2; v_call: TRBV29-1; clone_size: .; d_call: .; cdr3_nt: TGCAGCGCCCGAACACAGGGTGTTTTGGCCGGGGAGCTGTTTTTT; cdr3_aa: CSARTQGVLAGELFF
j_call: TRBJ2-1; v_call: TRBV11-2; clone_size: once; d_call: TRBD2; cdr3_nt: TGTGCCAGCAATAGCGCGGGAGCCTCCTACAATGAGCAGTTCTTC; cdr3_aa: CASNSAGASYNEQFF
j_call: TRBJ2-2; v_call: TRBV30; clone_size: .; d_call: .; cdr3_nt: TGTGGACTTCAAGGGGGGAGGGCCTCCCCCGGGGAGCTGTTTTTT; cdr3_aa: CGLQGGRASPGELFF
j_call: TRBJ1-2; v_call: TRBV7-6; clone_size: .; d_call: .; cdr3_nt: TGTGCCAGCAGCTTAGAGGGGGGGCAGAACTATGGCTACACCTTC; cdr3_aa: CASSLEGGQNYGYTF
j_call: TRBJ2-4; v_call: TRBV10-1; clone_size: .; d_call: TRBD2; cdr3_nt: TGCGCCAGCAGTGAGTTTATAGCGGGCGCATTGTACTTC; cdr3_aa: CASSEFIAGALYF
j_call: TRBJ1-1; v_call: TRBV7-8; clone_size: few; d_call: TRBD1; cdr3_nt: TGTGCCAGCAGCTTTTCAGGGGGCGCCGGGAGCACTGAAGCTTTCTTT; cdr3_aa: CASSFSGGAGSTEAFF
j_call: TRBJ2-7; v_call: TRBV6-6; clone_size: few; d_call: .; cdr3_nt: TGTGCCAGCATTATGACAGGCGACTCCTACGAGCAGTACTTC; cdr3_aa: CASIMTGDSYEQYF
j_call: TRBJ2-5; v_call: TRBV4-1; clone_size: .; d_call: TRBD2; cdr3_nt: TGCGCCAGCAGCCAAGATGGGACTACCAGGGAGACCCAGTACTTC; cdr3_aa: CASSQDGTTRETQYF
j_call: TRBJ1-6; v_call: TRBV5-1; clone_size: .; d_call: .; cdr3_nt: TGCGCCAGCAGCTTAGAGCTCGGGTCTACAGGAAGGTCACCCCTCCACTTT; cdr3_aa: CASSLELGSTGRSPLHF
j_call: TRBJ1-4; v_call: TRBV2; clone_size: .; d_call: TRBD1; cdr3_nt: TGTGCCAGCAGAATCCAGGGGGGAACTAATGAAAAACTGTTTTTT; cdr3_aa: CASRIQGGTNEKLFF
j_call: TRBJ2-3; v_call: TRBV4-2; clone_size: .; d_call: .; cdr3_nt: TGTGCCAGCTCCATGGGGGGACGCACAGATACGCAGTATTTT; cdr3_aa: CASSMGGRTDTQYF
j_call: TRBJ2-3; v_call: TRBV5-4; clone_size: .; d_call: .; cdr3_nt: TGTGCCAGCAGCTTGACCTTAAGGGGGGGAGACACAGATACGCAGTATTTT; cdr3_aa: CASSLTLRGGDTDTQYF
j_call: TRBJ1-5; v_call: TRBV28; clone_size: few; d_call: .; cdr3_nt: TGTGCCAGCGGGAGGGGGCCCCAGCATTTT; cdr3_aa: CASGRGPQHF
j_call: TRBJ1-6; v_call: TRBV28; clone_size: .; d_call: TRBD1; cdr3_nt: TGTGCCAGCAGTTTACCAGGGGGCTCATCACCCCTCCACTTT; cdr3_aa: CASSLPGGSSPLHF